The sequence of this T cell receptor (beta chain) was determined in a study of T cell responses to AZD1222 COVID-19 vaccine (dated by TCRdb to the early 2020s). Background on the whole study: A total of under 250 trial participants underwent TCR sequencing, of whom roughly 210 had received two doses of AZD1222 and approximately 25 had received two doses of the MenACWY control vaccine. Trial participants were enrolled by age into subgroups of 18-55, 56-69 and 70-plus years, and roughly 160, 29 and 62 TCR-sequenced participants, respectively, were included in these subgroups. Study-wide conclusions, independent of this receptor: Conclusions about previously exposed vaccinees are limited, since just five or six AZD1222 recipients were seropositive for SARS-CoV-2 at baseline. Most participants were white British and females outnumbered males, and the authors suggested that clonal diversity may have been underestimated. No day 14 peak-response samples were available, so repertoires were characterized only after the peak T cell response. Reportedly, almost half of the unique spike-specific TCRs recognized epitopes lying outside the regions that are mutated in the B.1.351 and B.1.1.7 variants. In the small 56-69-year group, the increase in depth fell short of significance, most likely because of low power. After two AZD1222 doses, both the breadth and the depth of spike-specific TCRs were significantly higher than at day 0 and than in MenACWY recipients. Vaccine-associated CD4 TCRs spanned the whole spike protein, with dominant responses in regions 160-218 and 743-854.

For CDR1 and CDR2, the germline V gene lists SGHRS and YFSETQ. The junction carries 13 bases between V and J, which are trimmed by 0 bases and 3 bases respectively. The CDR3 goes from the cysteine to the phenylalanine over 16 residues. The retained sequence is limited to the CDR3, 48 bases, with the frame set at the first base. The time point label on this specimen signifies: about 28 days (+/-7) after the second vaccine dose. AZD1222 recipients whose second dose came at about 4 weeks and those whose second dose came at about 12 weeks were combined into one group, since spike-specific TCR depth and breadth did not differ between the two schedules. Vaccinee samples came from UK trials COV001 and COV002, including a single-blind randomized controlled phase 2/3 trial of AZD1222 (ChAdOx1 nCoV-19) in healthy adults. For TCRbeta chain sequencing, PBMC samples were collected from trial participants at day 0 and at day 28 after the second dose.

Turning to this clone: Its specific antigen is unknown. Base qualities are missing; no much larger clone stands one base away.

The CDR3 regions of human TCRbeta chains were analyzed by immunosequencing. The authors' pipeline ran thus. Repertoire TCRs were checked for matches against a reference library of SARS-CoV-2-specific TCRs that had been generated using the MIRA antigen-specificity platform. Breadth was defined as the fraction of unique TCRs that were SARS-CoV-2-associated. Depth was defined as the fraction of total T cells that were SARS-CoV-2-associated. Using the MIRA data, every spike-specific TCR was mapped to the spike region that the TCR reacted to and assigned to either a CD4 or a CD8 class. Log10-transformed breadth and depth values were compared by one-way ANOVA with Sidak's multiple comparisons tests. TCRdb carries this immuneACCESS record with in-frame sequences only. Its versions omit some clonotypes, under half of them owing to an unresolved V gene in the studies checked, with the rest unexplained. Clone size and the V and J calls come from that table; the DNA yielded D and trimming. The sample table records some 180,000 clones; around 88% of these occur just once. 0.85% to 1.1% of the sample goes to the ten largest clones.

The sequencing used peripheral blood, collected 28 days after the second AZD1222 dose. The chain employs TRBV5-1 and TRBJ2-4; TRBD2 is possibly the D segment (6 matching bases). This receptor was obtained from an adult who received the AZD1222 COVID-19 vaccine. This receptor carries the CDR3 CASSLVGGLDKNIQYF. Here is the DNA: TGCGCCAGCAGCTTGGTTGGGGGACTGGACAAAAACATTCAGTACTTC.